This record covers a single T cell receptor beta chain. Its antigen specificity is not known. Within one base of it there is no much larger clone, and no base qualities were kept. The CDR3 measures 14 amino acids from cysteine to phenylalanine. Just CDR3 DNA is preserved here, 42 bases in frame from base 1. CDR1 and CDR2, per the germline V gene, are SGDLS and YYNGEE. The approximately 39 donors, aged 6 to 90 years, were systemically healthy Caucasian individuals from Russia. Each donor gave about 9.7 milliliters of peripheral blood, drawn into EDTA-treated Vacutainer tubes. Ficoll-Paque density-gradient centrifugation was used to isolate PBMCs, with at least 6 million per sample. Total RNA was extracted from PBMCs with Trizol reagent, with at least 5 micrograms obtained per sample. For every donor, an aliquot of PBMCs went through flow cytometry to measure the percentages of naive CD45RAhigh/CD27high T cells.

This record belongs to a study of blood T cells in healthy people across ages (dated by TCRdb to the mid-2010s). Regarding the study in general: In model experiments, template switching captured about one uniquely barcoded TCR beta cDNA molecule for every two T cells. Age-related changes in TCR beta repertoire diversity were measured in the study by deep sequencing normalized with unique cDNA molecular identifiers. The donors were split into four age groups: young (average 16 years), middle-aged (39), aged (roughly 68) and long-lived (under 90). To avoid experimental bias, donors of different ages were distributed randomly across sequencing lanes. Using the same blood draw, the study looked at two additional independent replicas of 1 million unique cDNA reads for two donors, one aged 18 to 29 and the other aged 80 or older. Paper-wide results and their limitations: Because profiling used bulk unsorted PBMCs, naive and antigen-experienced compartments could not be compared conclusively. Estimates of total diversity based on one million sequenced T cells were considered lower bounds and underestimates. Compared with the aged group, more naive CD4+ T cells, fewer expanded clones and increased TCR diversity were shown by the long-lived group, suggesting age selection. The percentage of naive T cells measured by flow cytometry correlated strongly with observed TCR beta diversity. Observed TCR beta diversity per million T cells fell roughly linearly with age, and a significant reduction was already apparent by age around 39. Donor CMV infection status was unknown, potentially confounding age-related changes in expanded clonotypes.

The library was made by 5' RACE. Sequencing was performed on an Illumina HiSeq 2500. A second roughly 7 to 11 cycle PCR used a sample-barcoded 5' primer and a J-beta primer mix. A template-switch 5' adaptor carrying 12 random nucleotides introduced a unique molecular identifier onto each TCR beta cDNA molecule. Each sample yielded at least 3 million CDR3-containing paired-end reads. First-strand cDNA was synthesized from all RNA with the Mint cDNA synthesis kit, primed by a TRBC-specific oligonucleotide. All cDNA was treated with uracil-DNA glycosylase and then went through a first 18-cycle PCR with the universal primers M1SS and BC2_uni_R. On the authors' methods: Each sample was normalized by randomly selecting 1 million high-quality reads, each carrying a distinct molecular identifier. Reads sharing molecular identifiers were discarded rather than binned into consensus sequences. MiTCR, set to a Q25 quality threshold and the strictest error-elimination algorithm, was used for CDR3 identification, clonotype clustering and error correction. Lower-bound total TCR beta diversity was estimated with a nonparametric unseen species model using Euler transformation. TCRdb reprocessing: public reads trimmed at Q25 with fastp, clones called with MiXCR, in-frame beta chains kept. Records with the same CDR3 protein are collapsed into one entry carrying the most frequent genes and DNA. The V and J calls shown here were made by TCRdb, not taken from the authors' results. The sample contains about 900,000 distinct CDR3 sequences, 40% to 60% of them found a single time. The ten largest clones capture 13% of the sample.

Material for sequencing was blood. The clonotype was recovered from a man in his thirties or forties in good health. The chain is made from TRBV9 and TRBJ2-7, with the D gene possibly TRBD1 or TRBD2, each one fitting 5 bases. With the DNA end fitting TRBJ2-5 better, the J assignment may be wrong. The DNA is TGTGCCAGCAGCGTTGGGACCAAGCAAGAGACCCAGTACTTC. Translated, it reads CASSVGTKQETQYF.